The 4 T cell receptor beta chains reported below all come from one sample, sequenced in a study of CD8 T cells in Susac syndrome. RNA was extracted with the RNeasy kit, and a quantity of about 0.45 to 1 ug was reverse transcribed using random hexamers. TCRdb re-analysed the immunoSEQ multiplex PCR reads in MiXCR, keeping a single row per CDR3 protein. The profile shows 170,000 or so distinct CDR3 sequences, roughly 94% of them singletons. The sequenced sample consisted of CD4+ T cells from PBMCs. The receptors originated from a human donor with Susac syndrome.

The rearrangement uses TRBV2 and TRBJ1-2; 7 bases line up with TRBD1. J was trimmed by 3 bases and V by 4 bases; bases with no gene match: 14. The length of the CDR3 is 17 residues. Per the germline V gene, CDR1 is SNHLY and CDR2 is FYNNEI. The CDR3: CASSVGRDSMSHYGYTF. DNA for the CDR3: TGTGCCAGCAGTGTAGGGCGGGACAGTATGTCCCACTATGGCTACACCTTC. Based on the CDR3 plus reference TRBV2 and TRBJ1-2, the full variable domain is EPEVTQTPSHQVTQMGQEVILRCVPISNHLYFYWYRQILGQKVEFLVSFYNNEISEKSEIFDDQFSVERPDGSNFTLKIRSTKLEDSAMYFCASSVGRDSMSHYGYTFGSGTRLTVV.

In nucleotides, the CDR3 is TGCGCCAGCAGCTTGACAGGGGAATGGAATGAGCAGTTCTTC. This translates into CASSLTGEWNEQFF. This chain uses TRBV5-1 with TRBJ2-1, with 7 bases fitting TRBD1. V trimming: 1 base; J trimming: 7 bases; junction bases outside the gene matches: 5. The CDR3 runs 14 residues. CDR1 and CDR2 (germline): SGHRS, YFSETQ.

The chain couples TRBV2 to TRBJ2-1, with 9 positions matching TRBD1. Germline CDR1 is SNHLY and CDR2 is FYNNEI. Trimming cost V 6 bases and J 3 bases; bases outside gene matches: 6. This CDR3 contains 15 residues. The CDR3: CASRIQGARYNEQFF. The CDR3 DNA sequence: TGTGCCAGCAGGATACAGGGGGCACGCTACAATGAGCAGTTCTTC. Full variable domain (outside the CDR3, taken from reference TRBV2 and TRBJ2-1): EPEVTQTPSHQVTQMGQEVILRCVPISNHLYFYWYRQILGQKVEFLVSFYNNEISEKSEIFDDQFSVERPDGSNFTLKIRSTKLEDSAMYFCASRIQGARYNEQFFGPGTRLTVL.

The chain couples TRBV20-1 to TRBJ1-3, with D possibly being TRBD1 (6 bases). CDR3 length equals 16 residues. V dropped 3 bases and J dropped 0 bases, with 15 bases sitting between them. Germline V gene lookup returns CDR1 DFQATT and CDR2 SNEGSKA (reference sequence). CDR3 residues: CSASRQGPSSGNTIYF. For the CDR3, the DNA is TGCAGTGCTAGTCGTCAGGGGCCTAGCTCTGGAAACACCATATATTTT.